The rows below give T cell receptor beta chains drawn from one sample of a study of Tregs in tolerant kidney transplant recipients. Data came from immunoSEQ multiplex PCR; TCRdb stores just in-frame clones and leaves some out. This sample has 95,000 to 120,000 clones; 85% to 90% occur once, and the top ten carry roughly 0.35%. The sequencing here drew on CD4+ T cells from blood, taken before the transplant. The source is a human donor who received a combined kidney and bone marrow transplant. Both conserved end residues are part of each CDR3. The order of the fields is J gene, V gene, D gene, clone size, CDR3 protein, CDR3 DNA. A D gene is named only where the DNA matches it firmly. Size values are once, few and many counts, or a class for expanded clones, and some rows have none.

>TRBJ2-4|TRBV6-1|-|-
CASSDGWGELAKNIQYF
TGTGCCAGCAGTGACGGGTGGGGGGAGCTAGCCAAAAACATTCAGTACTTC
>TRBJ1-6|TRBV12-5|-|once
CASGPGTIGSPLHF
TGTGCTAGTGGCCCGGGGACTATAGGTTCACCCCTCCACTTT
>TRBJ2-3|TRBV5-1|-|-
CASSAAPGGITDTQYF
TGCGCCAGCAGCGCGGCCCCGGGCGGGATAACAGATACGCAGTATTTT
>TRBJ1-1|TRBV28|-|once
CASSLFRQFKNTEAFF
TGTGCCAGCAGTTTATTCCGACAGTTCAAGAACACTGAAGCTTTCTTT
>TRBJ1-1|TRBV28|TRBD1|-
CASSTQGGNTEAFF
TGTGCCAGCAGCACCCAGGGGGGGAACACTGAAGCTTTCTTT
>TRBJ1-5|TRBV6-5|-|-
CASSPRGDQPQHF
TGTGCCAGCAGCCCTCGCGGGGATCAGCCCCAGCATTTT
>TRBJ1-1|TRBV27|TRBD1|-
CASSPRTGEPNTEAFF
TGTGCCAGCAGCCCTCGGACAGGCGAACCGAACACTGAAGCTTTCTTT
>TRBJ2-7|TRBV27|TRBD2|-
CASSRGLANSYEQYF
TGTGCCAGCAGTAGGGGACTAGCGAACTCCTACGAGCAGTACTTC
>TRBJ1-2|TRBV29-1|-|-
CSVGAARTNYGYTF
TGCAGCGTTGGAGCGGCAAGAACTAACTATGGCTACACCTTC
>TRBJ1-2|TRBV2|TRBD1|-
CASSSGQGARGYTF
TGTGCCAGCAGCTCGGGACAGGGGGCGCGTGGCTACACCTTC
>TRBJ1-2|TRBV6-5|TRBD1|-
CASSLTGQIHYGYTF
TGTGCCAGCAGTTTAACGGGACAGATCCACTATGGCTACACCTTC
>TRBJ1-2|TRBV5-1|-|-
CASSQDRQGYTF
TGCGCCAGCAGCCAGGACAGACAGGGCTACACCTTC
>TRBJ2-5|TRBV7-2|TRBD2|-
CASSFRLAGGQETQYF
TGTGCCAGCAGCTTTAGACTAGCGGGGGGGCAAGAGACCCAGTACTTC
>TRBJ1-3|TRBV2|-|-
CASSEGGIAGNTIYF
TGTGCCAGCAGTGAAGGAGGGATAGCTGGAAACACCATATATTTT
>TRBJ1-2|TRBV6-1|TRBD1|-
CASSEAYRGNGYTF
TGTGCCAGCAGTGAAGCGTACAGGGGGAATGGCTACACCTTC
>TRBJ2-7|TRBV14|TRBD2|once
CASSQGTSQYF
TGTGCCAGCAGCCAAGGGACTAGCCAGTACTTC
>TRBJ1-2|TRBV19|TRBD1|-
CASSARQGGYGYTF
TGTGCCAGTAGTGCCCGACAGGGGGGCTATGGCTACACCTTC
>TRBJ2-1|TRBV11-2|-|once
CASSLGVADYNEQFF
TGTGCCAGCAGCTTAGGGGTAGCGGACTACAATGAGCAGTTCTTC
>TRBJ1-2|TRBV9|TRBD1|-
CASSAGTGVTYGYTF
TGTGCCAGCAGCGCCGGGACAGGGGTTACCTATGGCTACACCTTC
>TRBJ1-1|TRBV28|-|-
CASSVGGAGNTEAFF
TGTGCCAGCAGTGTGGGGGGGGCCGGGAACACTGAAGCTTTCTTT
>TRBJ2-1|TRBV7-2|TRBD2|-
CASSILLASTNEQFF
TGTGCCAGCAGCATCTTACTAGCGTCTACAAATGAGCAGTTCTTC
>TRBJ2-7|TRBV9|-|-
CASSAGPISYEQYF
TGTGCCAGCAGCGCGGGTCCCATTTCCTACGAGCAGTACTTC
>TRBJ2-7|TRBV5-4|-|few
CASSLAPGDEQYF
TGTGCCAGCAGCTTGGCTCCGGGGGACGAGCAGTACTTC
>TRBJ2-3|TRBV7-2|TRBD1|-
CASSTPQGAGTDTQYF
TGTGCCAGCAGCACCCCACAGGGGGCTGGCACAGATACGCAGTATTTT
>TRBJ1-2|TRBV30|-|-
CAWSAGRIYGYTF
TGTGCCTGGAGTGCAGGGAGGATCTATGGCTACACCTTC
>TRBJ2-1|TRBV15|-|-
CATSRELSPSPIYNEQFF
TGTGCCACCAGCAGAGAACTTTCCCCCTCGCCAATCTACAATGAGCAGTTCTTC
>TRBJ2-7|TRBV4-1|TRBD2|once
CASSQELAGVLSGEQYF
TGCGCCAGCAGCCAAGAACTAGCGGGAGTACTTTCTGGCGAGCAGTACTTC
>TRBJ2-3|TRBV9|TRBD2|-
CASSPTGRGTDTQYF
TGTGCCAGCAGCCCCACTGGGCGGGGGACAGATACGCAGTATTTT
>TRBJ1-5|TRBV7-2|-|-
CASSSGQKNQPQHF
TGTGCCAGCAGCTCAGGACAGAAGAATCAGCCCCAGCATTTT